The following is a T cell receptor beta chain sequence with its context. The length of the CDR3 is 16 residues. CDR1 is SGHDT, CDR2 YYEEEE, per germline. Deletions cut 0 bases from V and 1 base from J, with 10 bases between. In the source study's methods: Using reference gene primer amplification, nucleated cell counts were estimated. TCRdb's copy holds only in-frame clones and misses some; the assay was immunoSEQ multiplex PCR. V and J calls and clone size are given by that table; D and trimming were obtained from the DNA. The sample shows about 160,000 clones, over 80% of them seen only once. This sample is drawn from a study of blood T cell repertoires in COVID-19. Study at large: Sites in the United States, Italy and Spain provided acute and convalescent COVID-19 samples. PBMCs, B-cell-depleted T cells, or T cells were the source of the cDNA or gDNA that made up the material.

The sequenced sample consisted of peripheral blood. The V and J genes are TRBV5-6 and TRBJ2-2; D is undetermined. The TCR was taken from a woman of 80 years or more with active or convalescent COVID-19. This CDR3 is CASSLARQMNTGELFF. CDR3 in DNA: TGTGCCAGCAGCTTGGCTCGTCAGATGAACACCGGGGAGCTGTTTTTT.